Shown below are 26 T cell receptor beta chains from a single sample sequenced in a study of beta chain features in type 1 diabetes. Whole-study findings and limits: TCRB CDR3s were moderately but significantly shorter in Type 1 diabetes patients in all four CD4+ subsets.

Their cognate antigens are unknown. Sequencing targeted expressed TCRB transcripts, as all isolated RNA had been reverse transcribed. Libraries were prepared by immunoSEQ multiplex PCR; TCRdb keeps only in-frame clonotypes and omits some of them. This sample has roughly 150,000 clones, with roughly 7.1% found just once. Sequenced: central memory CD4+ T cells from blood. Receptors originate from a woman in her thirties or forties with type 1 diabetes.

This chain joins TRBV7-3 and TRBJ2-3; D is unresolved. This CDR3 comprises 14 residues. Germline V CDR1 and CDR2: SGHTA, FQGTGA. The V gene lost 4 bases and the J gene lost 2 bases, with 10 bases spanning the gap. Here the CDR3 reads CASSSRSNTDTQYF. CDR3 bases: TGTGCCAGCAGCTCCCGGAGCAACACAGATACGCAGTATTTT. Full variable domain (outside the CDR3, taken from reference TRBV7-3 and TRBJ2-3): GAGVSQTPSNKVTEKGKYVELRCDPISGHTALYWYRQSLGQGPEFLIYFQGTGAADDSGLPNDRFFAVRPEGSVSTLKIQRTERGDSAVYLCASSSRSNTDTQYFGPGTRLTVL.

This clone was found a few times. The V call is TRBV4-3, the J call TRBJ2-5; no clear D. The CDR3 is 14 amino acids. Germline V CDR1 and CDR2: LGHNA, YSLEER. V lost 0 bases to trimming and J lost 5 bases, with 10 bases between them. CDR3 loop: CASSQDNSWETQYF. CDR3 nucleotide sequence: TGCGCCAGCAGCCAAGATAACAGTTGGGAGACCCAGTACTTC.

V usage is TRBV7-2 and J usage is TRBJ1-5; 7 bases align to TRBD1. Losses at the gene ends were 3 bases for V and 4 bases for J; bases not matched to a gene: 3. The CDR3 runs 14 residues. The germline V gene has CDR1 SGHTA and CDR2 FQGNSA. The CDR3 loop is CASSFTGENQPQHF. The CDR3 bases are TGTGCCAGCAGCTTTACAGGGGAAAATCAGCCCCAGCATTTT. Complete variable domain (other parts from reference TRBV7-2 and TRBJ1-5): GAGVSQSPSNKVTEKGKDVELRCDPISGHTALYWYRQSLGQGLEFLIYFQGNSAPDKSGLPSDRFSAERTGGSVSTLTIQRTQQEDSAVYLCASSFTGENQPQHFGDGTRLSIL.

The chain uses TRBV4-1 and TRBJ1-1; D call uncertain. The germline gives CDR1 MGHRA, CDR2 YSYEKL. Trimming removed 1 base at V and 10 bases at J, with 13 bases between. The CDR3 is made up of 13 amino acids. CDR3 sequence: CASSQVWEDGAFF. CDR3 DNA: TGCGCCAGCAGCCAAGTTTGGGAGGACGGAGCTTTCTTT.

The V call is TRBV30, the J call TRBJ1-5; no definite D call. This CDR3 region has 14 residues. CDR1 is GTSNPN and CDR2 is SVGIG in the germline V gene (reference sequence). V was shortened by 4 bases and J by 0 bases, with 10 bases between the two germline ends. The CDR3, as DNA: TGTGCCTGGACTTCCACTAATAGCAATCAGCCCCAGCATTTT. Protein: CAWTSTNSNQPQHF.

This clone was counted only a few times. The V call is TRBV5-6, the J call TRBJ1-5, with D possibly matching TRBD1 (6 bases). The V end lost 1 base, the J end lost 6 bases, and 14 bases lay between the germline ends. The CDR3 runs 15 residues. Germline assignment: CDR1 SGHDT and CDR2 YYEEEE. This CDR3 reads CASSLFTTGPQPQHF. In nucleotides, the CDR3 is TGTGCCAGCAGCTTGTTCACGACAGGTCCTCAGCCCCAGCATTTT.

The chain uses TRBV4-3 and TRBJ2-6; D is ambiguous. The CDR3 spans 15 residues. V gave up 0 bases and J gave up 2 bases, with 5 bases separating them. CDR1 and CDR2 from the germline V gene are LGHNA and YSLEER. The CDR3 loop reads CASSQDPTGANVLTF. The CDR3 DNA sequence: TGCGCCAGCAGCCAAGATCCCACTGGGGCCAACGTCCTGACTTTC.

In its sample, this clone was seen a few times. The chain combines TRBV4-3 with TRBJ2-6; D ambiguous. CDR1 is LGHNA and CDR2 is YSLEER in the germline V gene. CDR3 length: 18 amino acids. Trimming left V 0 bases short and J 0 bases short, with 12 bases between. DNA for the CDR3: TGCGCCAGCAGCCAAGATAGCCCGGAGAGCTCTGGGGCCAACGTCCTGACTTTC. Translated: CASSQDSPESSGANVLTF.

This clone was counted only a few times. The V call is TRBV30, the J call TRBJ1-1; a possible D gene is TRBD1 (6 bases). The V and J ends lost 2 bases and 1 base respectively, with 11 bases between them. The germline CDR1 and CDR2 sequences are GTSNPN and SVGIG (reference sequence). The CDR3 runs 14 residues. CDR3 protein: CAWSSPGQNTEAFF. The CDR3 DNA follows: TGTGCCTGGAGTAGCCCGGGACAGAACACTGAAGCTTTCTTT.

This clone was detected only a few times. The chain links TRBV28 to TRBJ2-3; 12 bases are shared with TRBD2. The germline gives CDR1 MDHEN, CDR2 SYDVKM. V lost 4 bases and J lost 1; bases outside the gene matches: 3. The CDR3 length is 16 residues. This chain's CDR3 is CASSSRLAGGTDTQYF. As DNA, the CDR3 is TGTGCCAGCAGTTCTCGACTAGCGGGGGGCACAGATACGCAGTATTTT.

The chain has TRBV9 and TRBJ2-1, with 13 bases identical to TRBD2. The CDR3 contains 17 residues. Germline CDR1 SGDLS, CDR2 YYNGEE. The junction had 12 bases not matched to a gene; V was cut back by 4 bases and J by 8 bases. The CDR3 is CASSRTSGSGPIHEQFF. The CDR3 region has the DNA TGTGCCAGCAGCCGGACTAGCGGGAGTGGACCTATACATGAGCAGTTCTTC.

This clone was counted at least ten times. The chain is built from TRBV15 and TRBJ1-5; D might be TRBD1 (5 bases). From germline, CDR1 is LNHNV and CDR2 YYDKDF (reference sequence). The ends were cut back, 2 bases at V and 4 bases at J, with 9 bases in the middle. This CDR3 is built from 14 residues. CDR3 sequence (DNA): TGTGCCACCAGCAGATCAGGGCAGAATCAGCCCCAGCATTTT. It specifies CATSRSGQNQPQHF. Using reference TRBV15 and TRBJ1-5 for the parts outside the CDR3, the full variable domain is DAMVIQNPRYQVTQFGKPVTLSCSQTLNHNVMYWYQQKSSQAPKLLFHYYDKDFNNEADTPDNFQSRRPNTSFCFLDIRSPGLGDTAMYLCATSRSGQNQPQHFGDGTRLSIL.

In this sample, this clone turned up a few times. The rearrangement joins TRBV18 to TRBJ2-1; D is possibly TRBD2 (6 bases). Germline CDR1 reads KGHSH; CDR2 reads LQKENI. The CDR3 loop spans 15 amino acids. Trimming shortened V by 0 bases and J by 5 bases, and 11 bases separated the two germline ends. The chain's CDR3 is CASSPPDYVDNEQFF. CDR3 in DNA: TGTGCCAGCTCACCACCGGACTATGTCGACAATGAGCAGTTCTTC.

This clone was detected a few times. CDR3 nucleotide sequence: TGCAGCGTTGAAGGGACAGGGGGTAGGGAGACCCAGTACTTC. Its translation is CSVEGTGGRETQYF. The V and J genes are TRBV29-1 and TRBJ2-5, with 10 bases aligning to TRBD1. Unmatched junction bases numbered 4, after V lost 1 base and J lost 5 bases. The CDR3 runs 14 residues. In germline, CDR1 is SQVTM, CDR2 ANQGSEA.

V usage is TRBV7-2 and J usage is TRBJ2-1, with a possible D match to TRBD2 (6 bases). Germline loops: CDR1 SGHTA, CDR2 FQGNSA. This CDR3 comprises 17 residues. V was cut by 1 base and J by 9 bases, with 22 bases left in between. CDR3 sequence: CASSLDAGTAGSSEQFF. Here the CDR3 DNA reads TGTGCCAGCAGCTTAGACGCCGGGACTGCGGGAAGTAGTGAGCAGTTCTTC.

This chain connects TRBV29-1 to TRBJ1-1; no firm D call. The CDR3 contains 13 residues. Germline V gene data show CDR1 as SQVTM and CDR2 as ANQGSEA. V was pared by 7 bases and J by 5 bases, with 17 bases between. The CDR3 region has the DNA TGCAGCGCCGCAAGTCGGAGGCCGACTGAAGCTTTCTTT. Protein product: CSAASRRPTEAFF.

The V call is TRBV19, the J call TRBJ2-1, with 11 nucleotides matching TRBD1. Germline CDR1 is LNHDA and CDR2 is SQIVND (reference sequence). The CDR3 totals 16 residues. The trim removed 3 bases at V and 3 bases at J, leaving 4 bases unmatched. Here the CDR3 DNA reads TGTGCCAGTAGTATCTCCGGGACAGGGGGCTACAATGAGCAGTTCTTC. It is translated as CASSISGTGGYNEQFF.

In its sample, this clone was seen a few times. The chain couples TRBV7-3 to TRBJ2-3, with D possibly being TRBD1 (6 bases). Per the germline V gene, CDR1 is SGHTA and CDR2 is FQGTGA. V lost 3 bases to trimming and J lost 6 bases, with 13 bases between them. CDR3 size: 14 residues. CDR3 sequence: CASSFRGSLDTQYF. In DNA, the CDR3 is TGTGCCAGCAGCTTCAGGGGTTCCCTGGATACGCAGTATTTT.

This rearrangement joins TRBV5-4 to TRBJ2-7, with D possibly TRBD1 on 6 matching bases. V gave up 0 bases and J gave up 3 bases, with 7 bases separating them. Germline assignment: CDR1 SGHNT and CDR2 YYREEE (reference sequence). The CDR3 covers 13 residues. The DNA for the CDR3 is TGTGCCAGCAGCTTGGGGACAGTCTACGAGCAGTACTTC. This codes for CASSLGTVYEQYF.

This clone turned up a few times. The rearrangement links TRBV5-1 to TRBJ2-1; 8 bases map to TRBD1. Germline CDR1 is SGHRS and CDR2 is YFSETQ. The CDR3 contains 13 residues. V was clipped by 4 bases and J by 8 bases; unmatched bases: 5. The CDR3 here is CASSVDRGYEQFF. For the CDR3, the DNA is TGCGCCAGCAGCGTAGACAGGGGCTATGAGCAGTTCTTC. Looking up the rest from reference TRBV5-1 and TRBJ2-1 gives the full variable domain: KAGVTQTPRYLIKTRGQQVTLSCSPISGHRSVSWYQQTPGQGLQFLFEYFSETQRNKGNFPGRFSGRQFSNSRSEMNVSTLELGDSALYLCASSVDRGYEQFFGPGTRLTVL.

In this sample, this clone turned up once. In nucleotides, the CDR3 is TGTGCCAGCAGCTTAGACAGGGCGGCTGGTGAAAAACTGTTTTTT. As protein: CASSLDRAAGEKLFF. This chain uses TRBV11-2 with TRBJ1-4, with D possibly matching TRBD1 (5 bases). The CDR3 runs to 15 residues. Germline CDR1 SGHAT, CDR2 FQNNGV. The germline V and J ends were trimmed by 0 bases and 7 bases, with 12 bases remaining between them.

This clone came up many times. CDR3 residues: CASSPPRQGGTDTQYF. The CDR3 DNA follows: TGTGCCAGCTCACCACCCCGGCAGGGAGGAACAGATACGCAGTATTTT. The rearrangement links TRBV18 to TRBJ2-3; D is possibly TRBD2 (6 bases). V was pared by 0 bases and J by 3 bases, with 13 bases between. Per germline, CDR1 KGHSH and CDR2 LQKENI. The CDR3 runs 16 residues.

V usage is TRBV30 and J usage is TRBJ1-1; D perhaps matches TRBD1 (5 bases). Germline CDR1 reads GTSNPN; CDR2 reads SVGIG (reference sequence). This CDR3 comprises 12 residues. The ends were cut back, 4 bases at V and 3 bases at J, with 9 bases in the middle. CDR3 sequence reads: CAWTPGDTEAFF. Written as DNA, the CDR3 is TGTGCCTGGACCCCGGGGGACACTGAAGCTTTCTTT.

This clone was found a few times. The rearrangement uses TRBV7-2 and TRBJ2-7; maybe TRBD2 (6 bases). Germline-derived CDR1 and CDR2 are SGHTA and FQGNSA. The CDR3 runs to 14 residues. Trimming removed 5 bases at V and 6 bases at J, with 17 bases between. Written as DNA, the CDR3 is TGTGCCAGCAGCCTCGGGACTCAGAACGTCGAGCAGTACTTC. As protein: CASSLGTQNVEQYF.

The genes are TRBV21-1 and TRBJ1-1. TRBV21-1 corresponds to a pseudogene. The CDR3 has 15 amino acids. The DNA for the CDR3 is TGTGCCAGCAGCAAAGCGGAGGGGATGAACACTGAAGCTTTCTTT. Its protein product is CASSKAEGMNTEAFF.

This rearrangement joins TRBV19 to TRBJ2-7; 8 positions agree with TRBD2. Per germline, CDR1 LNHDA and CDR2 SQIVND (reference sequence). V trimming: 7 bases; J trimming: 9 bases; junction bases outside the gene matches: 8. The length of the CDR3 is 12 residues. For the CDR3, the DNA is TGTGCCAGTAACGCTCCGGCGGGAGGGCAGTACTTC. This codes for CASNAPAGGQYF.